The rows below give T cell receptor beta chains drawn from one sample of a study of T cell responses to AZD1222 COVID-19 vaccine. Sequenced by immunoSEQ multiplex PCR; TCRdb stores in-frame clones only, minus some. The sample yields roughly 200,000 clones, over 85% seen once. The sample in question was peripheral blood, obtained 28 days after the second dose of the MenACWY control vaccine. The source is an adult who received the MenACWY meningococcal vaccine as a control. Both conserved end residues are part of each CDR3. A D gene is named only where the DNA matches it firmly. Not all rows give a size; the values are once, few, many and, for expanded clones, a class.

size,J,D,V,DNA,CDR3
-,TRBJ2-1,TRBD2,TRBV27,TGTGCCAGCAGTAGGCGGGAGGACTACAATGAGCAGTTCTTC,CASSRREDYNEQFF
-,TRBJ1-1,-,TRBV7-9,TGTGCCAGCAGCCTCACAGACGGGCCCCTGGATGAAGCTTTCTTT,CASSLTDGPLDEAFF
-,TRBJ1-2,-,TRBV12-3/TRBV12-4,TGTGCCAGCAGTACCACGGGGGGCTATGGCTACACCTTC,CASSTTGGYGYTF
few,TRBJ2-7,TRBD1,TRBV7-8,TGTGCCAGCACCCAGGGGGCAGGGTACGAGCAGTACTTC,CASTQGAGYEQYF
-,TRBJ1-1,-,TRBV9,TGTGCCAGCAGCGTGGCGGCGAACACTGAAGCTTTCTTT,CASSVAANTEAFF
-,TRBJ1-2,-,TRBV4-1,TGCGCCAGCAGCCAAGATTCCGGGTACTATGGCTACACCTTC,CASSQDSGYYGYTF
once,TRBJ2-1,-,TRBV28,TGTGCCAGCAGGAACCTTGTGGCGGCAAACAATGAGCAGTTCTTC,CASRNLVAANNEQFF
-,TRBJ2-5,-,TRBV11-2,TGTGCCAGCAGCCCGCGAACCCAAGAGACCCAGTACTTC,CASSPRTQETQYF
-,TRBJ2-1,-,TRBV5-1,TGCGCCAGCAGCGGTATGCATGAGCAGTTCTTC,CASSGMHEQFF
-,TRBJ2-7,-,TRBV3-1/TRBV3-2,TGTGCCAGCAGCCAGAGGGGGTCGAGCGAGCAGTACTTC,CASSQRGSSEQYF
-,TRBJ1-2,-,TRBV9,TGTGCCAGCAGCGTAGCTCCAGGGGACTATGGCTACACCTTC,CASSVAPGDYGYTF
-,TRBJ2-7,-,TRBV7-8,TGTGCCAGCAGCCTACAGGCATTAAAAGACGAGCAGTACTTC,CASSLQALKDEQYF
-,TRBJ2-7,TRBD1,TRBV6-6,TGTGCCAGCAGTTACCCGGGACAGGGTAGCCACGAGCAGTACTTC,CASSYPGQGSHEQYF
-,TRBJ1-3,TRBD1,TRBV9,TGTGCCAGCAGCGGGGACAGGGCGAAGGGAAACACCATATATTTT,CASSGDRAKGNTIYF
-,TRBJ2-1,TRBD1,TRBV24-1,TGTGCCACCAGTGTCATGCAGGGGGCTTACAATGAGCAGTTCTTC,CATSVMQGAYNEQFF
-,TRBJ2-5,-,TRBV12-3/TRBV12-4,TGTGCCAGCAGTTTATACAGTCAAGAGACCCAGTACTTC,CASSLYSQETQYF
-,TRBJ1-1,-,TRBV6-1,TGTGCCAGCAGTGAAGCGACAAGGGGATACACTGAAGCTTTCTTT,CASSEATRGYTEAFF
-,TRBJ2-3,-,TRBV28,TGTGCCACAGGGGAACCGTCCTCGAGAGATACGCAGTATTTT,CATGEPSSRDTQYF
-,TRBJ2-7,TRBD2,TRBV5-6,TGTGCCAGCAGCATATCCGGGACTAGCGGGTTCCTTTACGAGCAGTACTTC,CASSISGTSGFLYEQYF
-,TRBJ1-4,TRBD1,TRBV11-2,TGTGCCAGCAGCTTAGGGGTTTCAGGGGGCGTTTTTGAAAAACTGTTTTTT,CASSLGVSGGVFEKLFF